These 29 T cell receptor beta chains originate from one sample sequenced in a study of long-term antiretroviral therapy in people with HIV. It was version v3.0 of the immunoSEQ assay that was run at survey level. The protocol was immunoSEQ multiplex PCR, while the TCRdb copy is restricted to in-frame clones and leaves out a portion. This table has 25,000 to 30,000 clones, approximately 88% appearing once. This sample comprised unsorted PBMCs, obtained 0.5 years after starting antiretroviral therapy. Receptors originate from a woman aged 18 to 35 with HIV.

The J gene is TRBJ1-3, the V gene TRBV28; D call uncertain. CDR1 and CDR2 from the germline V gene are MDHEN and SYDVKM. This CDR3 is built from 16 residues. Trimming stripped 4 bases from V and 0 bases from J, with 13 bases between. The CDR3 loop reads CASSSTSSFSGNTIYF. DNA for the CDR3: TGTGCCAGCAGTTCTACGTCCAGCTTCTCTGGAAACACCATATATTTT.

J is TRBJ2-5 and V is TRBV27; tentatively, D is TRBD2 (6 bases). This CDR3 spans 17 amino acids. V was trimmed by 2 bases and J by 4 bases, leaving 20 bases between them. The germline CDR1 and CDR2 sequences are MNHEY and SMNVEV (reference sequence). In nucleotides, the CDR3 is TGTGCCAGCAGTTTAAACATGGTGGAGGGGATGGGAGAGACCCAGTACTTC. It encodes CASSLNMVEGMGETQYF.

The genes are TRBV4-1 and TRBJ2-2, with 7 nucleotides matching TRBD2. V was pared by 0 bases and J by 0 bases, with 4 bases of the junction left unmatched. The germline V gene has CDR1 MGHRA and CDR2 YSYEKL. The CDR3 is made up of 17 amino acids. The CDR3 nucleotides are TGCGCCAGCAGCCAAGATCCGGGGGGAGCGAACACCGGGGAGCTGTTTTTT. It translates to CASSQDPGGANTGELFF.

CDR3 amino acids: CASNSIIRRDQPQHF. DNA for the CDR3: TGTGCCAGCAACTCCATTATTCGTAGGGATCAGCCCCAGCATTTT. The chain has TRBV5-8 and TRBJ1-5; no reliable D call. Germline values: CDR1 SGHTS, CDR2 YDEGEE. The CDR3 totals 15 residues. The V end lost 6 bases, the J end lost 5 bases, and 18 bases lay between the germline ends.

The chain has TRBV6-1 and TRBJ1-5; D unclear. Between the trimmed V and J ends, which lost 3 bases and 7 bases, there was a span of 7 bases. Germline V gene sequence: CDR1 MNHNS, CDR2 SASEGT. This CDR3 contains 12 residues. CDR3 residues: CASSDARQPQHF. The DNA of the CDR3 is TGTGCCAGCAGTGACGCCAGACAGCCCCAGCATTTT.

Written as DNA, the CDR3 is TGTGCCAGCAGTTCCGGACTAGCGGGAGTAACCGGGGAGCTGTTTTTT. It yields the protein CASSSGLAGVTGELFF. This chain joins TRBV28 and TRBJ2-2; 13 bases fit TRBD2. This CDR3 is 16 amino acids long. Germline V gives CDR1 MDHEN, CDR2 SYDVKM. Trimming removed 4 bases from V and 5 bases from J; junction bases left unmatched: 4.

The chain has TRBV7-6 and TRBJ2-1; TRBD2 might be the D (6 bases). CDR1 and CDR2 from the germline V gene are SGHVS and FNYEAQ. CDR3 size: 15 residues. V was trimmed by 5 bases and J by 10 bases, leaving 21 bases between them. DNA of the CDR3: TGTGCCAGCAGCCCGCTTTACGGTAGCGGAAAAGAGCAGTTCTTC. Its protein is CASSPLYGSGKEQFF. The entire variable domain, with the rest obtained from reference TRBV7-6 and TRBJ2-1, is as follows: GAGVSQSPRYKVTKRGQDVALRCDPISGHVSLYWYRQALGQGPEFLTYFNYEAQQDKSGLPNDRFSAERPEGSISTLTIQRTEQRDSAMYRCASSPLYGSGKEQFFGPGTRLTVL.

This clone came up once. The chain joins TRBV9 to TRBJ2-5; no reliable D call. Germline V CDR1 and CDR2: SGDLS, YYNGEE. The CDR3 totals 15 residues. The ends were cut back, 4 bases at V and 5 bases at J, with 18 bases in the middle. In DNA, the CDR3 is TGTGCCAGCAGCCCTAACCAGAGGCCCCGTGAGACCCAGTACTTC. Residues: CASSPNQRPRETQYF.

This chain links TRBV6-5 with TRBJ1-1; TRBD1 aligns across 10 bases. V lost 1 base and J lost 2; bases outside the gene matches: 4. The germline gives CDR1 MNHEY, CDR2 SVGAGI. This CDR3 is built from 16 residues. CDR3 in amino acids: CASSYFDRGLNTEAFF. CDR3 coding DNA: TGTGCCAGCAGTTACTTTGACAGGGGGCTTAACACTGAAGCTTTCTTT.

This rearrangement joins TRBV11-2 to TRBJ1-2; 9 bases agree with TRBD1. With V trimmed by 3 bases and J by 5 bases, 10 bases remained unmatched. In germline, CDR1 is SGHAT, CDR2 FQNNGV. This CDR3 contains 16 residues. The CDR3 bases are TGTGCCAGCAGCTTCGGGACAGGGAGTAGTTTTTATGGCTACACCTTC. This translates into CASSFGTGSSFYGYTF.

The chain uses TRBV7-6 and TRBJ2-3; TRBD2 matches 12 bases. Per the germline V gene, CDR1 is SGHVS and CDR2 is FNYEAQ. Germline trimming cut 5 bases from V and 3 bases from J; bases unmatched to any gene: 3. The CDR3 extends over 15 amino acids. CDR3 sequence reads: CASSGTSGRTDTQYF. The CDR3 DNA reads TGTGCCAGCAGCGGAACTAGCGGGAGGACAGATACGCAGTATTTT.

The gene calls are TRBV25-1 and TRBJ1-5; D possibly corresponds to TRBD1 (6 bases). From germline, CDR1 is MGHDK and CDR2 SYGVNS. V lost 5 bases, J lost 6 bases, and 11 bases lay in between. The CDR3 extends over 13 amino acids. The CDR3: CASSRQGGQPQHF. The CDR3, as DNA: TGTGCCAGCAGTAGACAAGGGGGTCAGCCCCAGCATTTT.

V gene TRBV7-8 combines with J gene TRBJ2-7; TRBD1 matches 7 bases. J gave up 5 bases and V 1 base, and 2 bases lay outside the gene matches. CDR1 and CDR2 from the germline V gene are SGHVS and FQNEAQ. This CDR3 has 13 amino acids. CDR3 DNA sequence: TGTGCCAGCAGCTTAGGAACAGGGGACGAGCAGTACTTC. Translating gives CASSLGTGDEQYF.

The chain employs TRBV6-5 and TRBJ2-7; D call uncertain. Germline assignment: CDR1 MNHEY and CDR2 SVGAGI. The V and J ends lost 5 bases and 4 bases respectively, with 15 bases between them. The CDR3 runs 14 residues. The DNA of the CDR3 is TGTGCCAGCAGTCCCACAACCCCCCATTACGAGCAGTACTTC. Translating gives CASSPTTPHYEQYF.

The chain recombines TRBV27 with TRBJ2-7; tentatively, D is TRBD2 (6 bases). V lost 3 bases and J lost 2, with 11 bases in between. The germline CDR1 and CDR2 sequences are MNHEY and SMNVEV (reference sequence). The CDR3 has 14 residues. Here the CDR3 DNA reads TGTGCCAGCAGTTTGGCGGGGACGGCCTACGAGCAGTACTTC. Protein sequence: CASSLAGTAYEQYF.

This clone occurred once. V is TRBV5-6 and J is TRBJ2-1, with 10 bases lining up with TRBD2. Germline CDR1 is SGHDT and CDR2 is YYEEEE. V gave up 1 base and J gave up 8 bases; unmatched junction bases: 6. The CDR3 runs to 15 residues. The DNA of the CDR3 is TGTGCCAGCAGCTTGTGGCTAGCGGGAGCCCATGAGCAGTTCTTC. Its protein product is CASSLWLAGAHEQFF.

The rearrangement uses TRBV4-1 and TRBJ2-7; TRBD1 agrees at 8 bases. The ends lost 1 base at V and 4 bases at J; junction bases unmatched: 6. The CDR3 runs to 15 residues. Germline V gene lookup returns CDR1 MGHRA and CDR2 YSYEKL. DNA of the CDR3: TGCGCCAGCAGCCAAGTTGACAGGGGACCTTACGAGCAGTACTTC. Residues: CASSQVDRGPYEQYF.

This chain connects TRBV6-5 to TRBJ1-5; possibly TRBD1 for D (5 bases). The V gene lost 6 bases and the J gene lost 4 bases, with 16 bases spanning the gap. CDR1 and CDR2 from the germline V gene are MNHEY and SVGAGI. This CDR3 comprises 15 residues. The CDR3 DNA reads as TGTGCCAGCAGCCCGGAGGGGTTTAGGAATCAGCCCCAGCATTTT. Protein sequence: CASSPEGFRNQPQHF.

As concerns this clone: Other nucleotide sequences in the sample specify the same CDR3. J is TRBJ2-7 and V is TRBV4-3, with 9 nucleotides matching TRBD1. CDR3 size: 15 residues. CDR1 is LGHNA, CDR2 YSLEER, per germline. Trimming cost V 0 bases and J 1 base; bases outside gene matches: 1. CDR3 sequence reads: CASSQEGTGSYEQYF. The CDR3, as DNA: TGCGCCAGCAGCCAAGAAGGGACAGGGTCCTACGAGCAGTACTTC.

A remark on this clone: One junction end disagrees with the germline gene, perhaps due to a read error. The gene calls are TRBV7-7 and TRBJ1-1, with 9 positions matching TRBD1. From germline, CDR1 is SSHAT and CDR2 FNYEAQ (reference sequence). There are 13 residues in the CDR3. CDR3 in DNA: TGTGCTAGCAGCTTAGACAGGGGGACTGAAGCTTTCTTT. Residues: CASSLDRGTEAFF.

The chain joins TRBV6-6 to TRBJ1-5, with TRBD1 matching 7 bases. The V segment lost 7 bases and the J segment 1 base; nucleotides outside the gene matches: 4. The CDR3 totals 14 residues. Germline lookup yields CDR1 MNHNY and CDR2 SVGAGI (reference sequence). Here the CDR3 reads CASITTGSNQPQHF. Here the CDR3 DNA reads TGTGCCAGCATTACGACAGGGAGCAATCAGCCCCAGCATTTT.

The rearrangement joins TRBV11-2 to TRBJ1-4; no clear D gene. V gave up 0 bases and J gave up 5 bases, with 4 bases separating them. The CDR3 length is 13 residues. The germline V gene encodes CDR1 SGHAT and CDR2 FQNNGV. The CDR3 DNA is TGTGCCAGCAGCTTAGATCGAAATGAAAAACTGTTTTTT. This codes for CASSLDRNEKLFF.

This clone was observed once. The rearrangement links TRBV9 to TRBJ1-1; D not certain. The CDR3 consists of 14 residues. The V gene lost 0 bases and the J gene lost 2 bases, with 8 bases spanning the gap. CDR1 is SGDLS and CDR2 is YYNGEE in the germline V gene. CDR3 sequence: CASSVGVENTEAFF. The CDR3 coding sequence is TGTGCCAGCAGCGTAGGCGTTGAAAACACTGAAGCTTTCTTT.

The chain links TRBV28 to TRBJ2-1; D remains unclear. Trimming cost V 1 base and J 9 bases, with 4 bases left between them. CDR3 length: 11 residues. Per germline, CDR1 MDHEN and CDR2 SYDVKM. The CDR3 protein is CASSLSREQFF. CDR3 DNA sequence: TGTGCCAGCAGTTTATCGCGTGAGCAGTTCTTC.

The V call is TRBV7-6, the J call TRBJ2-1; D may correspond to TRBD1 or TRBD2 (5 bases each). Germline CDR1 SGHVS, CDR2 FNYEAQ. The CDR3 length is 15 residues. With 4 bases removed from V and 3 bases from J, the gap between germline ends came to 13 bases. The CDR3 loop reads CASSSTGRSYNEQFF. As DNA, the CDR3 is TGTGCCAGCAGCTCCACGGGACGGAGCTACAATGAGCAGTTCTTC.

The V call is TRBV5-4, the J call TRBJ2-3; TRBD2 agrees at 8 bases. Trimming at V came to 4 bases and at J to 2 bases, leaving 9 bases not matched to a gene. This CDR3 contains 16 residues. Germline values: CDR1 SGHNT, CDR2 YYREEE (reference sequence). The CDR3 reads CASSPRLAGNTDTQYF. The CDR3 DNA reads TGTGCCAGCAGCCCCCGGTTAGCGGGAAACACAGATACGCAGTATTTT.

The chain carries TRBV28 and TRBJ2-7, with 10 bases aligning to TRBD2. The CDR3 has 14 residues. CDR1 is MDHEN, CDR2 SYDVKM, per germline. J gave up 3 bases and V 2 bases, and 1 base lay outside the gene matches. The CDR3 loop is CASSLLAGVYEQYF. The CDR3 nucleotides read TGTGCCAGCAGTTTACTAGCGGGAGTCTACGAGCAGTACTTC.

This clone was observed a few times. This chain connects TRBV29-1 to TRBJ1-2; D gene ambiguous. CDR3 length equals 9 residues. Germline lookup yields CDR1 SQVTM and CDR2 ANQGSEA. Trimming left V 4 bases short and J 7 bases short, with 4 bases between. The CDR3 region has the DNA TGCAGCGTTGTGCCTGGCTACACCTTC. Protein sequence: CSVVPGYTF.

The chain uses TRBV7-9 and TRBJ2-5; D call uncertain. The last part of the DNA fits TRBJ2-7 better; the J call may be wrong. This CDR3 is built from 16 residues. Germline CDR1 and CDR2: SEHNR and FQNEAQ (reference sequence). The CDR3 loop is CASSFVGTKGTYEQYF. As DNA, the CDR3 is TGTGCCAGCAGCTTCGTGGGAACTAAAGGTACCTACGAGCAGTACTTC.